Below, one T cell receptor beta chain is given with its context. The antigen is unknown. Methods used by the authors: For papillary thyroid cancer, a distant-metastasis classifier was constructed from CDR3 differences observed across clinicopathological groups. Using MiXCR, TCRdb re-called clones from the PCR reads. Here the V and J calls rest on TCRdb's processing, not on the authors' analysis. Among tens of thousands of clones listed, over 10% were seen once. Per the germline V gene, CDR1 is MNHNS and CDR2 is SASEGT. V gave up 5 bases and J gave up 4 bases, with 11 bases separating them. The CDR3 sequence is 13 residues long. Each patient went into thyroid surgery without having received any treatment. The source of the sample is a study of metastatic and nonmetastatic thyroid tumors. Study conclusions and caveats: It was reported that TCR beta diversity was significantly higher in malignant thyroid tumors than benign nodules, in blood and tumor.

This clonotype originated in a male donor with papillary thyroid cancer or a benign thyroid nodule (not recorded which). Some clones in this sample may be carry-over from other donors' samples. The sample consisted of blood. The chain has TRBV6-1 and TRBJ1-2; no clear D gene. CDR3 sequence: CASSPGRSYGYTF. In nucleotides, the CDR3 is TGTGCCAGCAGTCCCGGACGGAGCTATGGCTACACCTTC.